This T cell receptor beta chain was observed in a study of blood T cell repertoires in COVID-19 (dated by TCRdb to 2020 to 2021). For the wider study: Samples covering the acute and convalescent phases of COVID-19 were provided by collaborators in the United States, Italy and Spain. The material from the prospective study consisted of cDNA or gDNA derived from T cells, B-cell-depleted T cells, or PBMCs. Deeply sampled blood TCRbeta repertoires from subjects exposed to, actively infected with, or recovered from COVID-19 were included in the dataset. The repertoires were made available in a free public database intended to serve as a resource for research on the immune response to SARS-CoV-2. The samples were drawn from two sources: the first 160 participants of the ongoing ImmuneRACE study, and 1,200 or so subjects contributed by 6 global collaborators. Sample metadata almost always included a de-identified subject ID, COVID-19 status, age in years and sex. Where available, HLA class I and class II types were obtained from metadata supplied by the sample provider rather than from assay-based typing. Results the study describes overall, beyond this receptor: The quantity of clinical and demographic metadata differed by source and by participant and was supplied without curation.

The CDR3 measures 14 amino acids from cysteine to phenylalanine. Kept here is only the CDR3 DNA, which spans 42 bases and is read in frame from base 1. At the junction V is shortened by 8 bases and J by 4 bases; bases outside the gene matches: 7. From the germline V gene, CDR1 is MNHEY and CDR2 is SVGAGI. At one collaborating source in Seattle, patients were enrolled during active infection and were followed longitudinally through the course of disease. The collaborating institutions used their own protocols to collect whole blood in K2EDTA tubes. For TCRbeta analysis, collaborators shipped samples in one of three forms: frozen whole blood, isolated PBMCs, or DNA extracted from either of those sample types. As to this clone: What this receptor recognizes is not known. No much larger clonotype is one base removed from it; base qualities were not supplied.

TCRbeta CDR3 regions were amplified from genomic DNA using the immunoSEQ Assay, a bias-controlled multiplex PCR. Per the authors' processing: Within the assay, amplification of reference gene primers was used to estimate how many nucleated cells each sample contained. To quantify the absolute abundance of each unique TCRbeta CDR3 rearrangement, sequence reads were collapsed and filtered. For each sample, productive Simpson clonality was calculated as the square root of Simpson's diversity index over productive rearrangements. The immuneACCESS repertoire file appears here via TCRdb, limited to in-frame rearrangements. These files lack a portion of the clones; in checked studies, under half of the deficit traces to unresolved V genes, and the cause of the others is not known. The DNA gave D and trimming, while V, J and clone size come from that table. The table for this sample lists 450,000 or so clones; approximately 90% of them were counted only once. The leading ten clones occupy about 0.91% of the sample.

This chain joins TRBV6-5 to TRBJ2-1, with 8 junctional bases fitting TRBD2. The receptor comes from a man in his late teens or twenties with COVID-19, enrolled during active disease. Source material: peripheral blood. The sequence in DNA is TGTGCCAGCTCTTCGGGGGGGTTATACAATGAGCAGTTCTTC. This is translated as CASSSGGLYNEQFF.